The sequence of this T cell receptor (beta chain) was determined in a study of cytomegalovirus exposure and HLA in healthy donors. The study, taken as a whole, reports: Earlier findings revealed that most TCR beta V segments proved productive either about 87% or about 30% of the time. Cytomegalovirus-associated status was assigned to about 180 TCR beta chains.

Those who donated were healthy bone marrow donors. PCR was performed using 60 Vbeta and 13 Jbeta primers. Source study methods: Later, an analysis found roughly 80 million unique TCR beta chains, and approximately 10 million of these were shared. Sequencing was performed with immunoSEQ multiplex PCR; in TCRdb, only in-frame clones are kept and a portion is missing. V, J and clone size are those of that table, while D and trimming were read from the DNA. The repertoire has fewer than 90,000 clones, over 60% of them found once; the top ten carry roughly 6%. Comments on this clone: Its specificity is not known. Mismatch with germline at one junction end may stem from a read error.

Sequencing used PBMCs. This receptor was identified in a female donor in good health and CMV-seronegative.

CDR3 sequence (DNA): TGCGCCAGCAGCCAAGATGCCCTGGGACTAGCGAAAACCGGGGAGCTGTTTTTT. This sequence encodes CASSQDALGLAKTGELFF. V and J are TRBV4-3 and TRBJ2-2; 10 nucleotides align to TRBD2. Germline CDR1 reads LGHNA; CDR2 reads YSLEER. The CDR3 has 18 residues.